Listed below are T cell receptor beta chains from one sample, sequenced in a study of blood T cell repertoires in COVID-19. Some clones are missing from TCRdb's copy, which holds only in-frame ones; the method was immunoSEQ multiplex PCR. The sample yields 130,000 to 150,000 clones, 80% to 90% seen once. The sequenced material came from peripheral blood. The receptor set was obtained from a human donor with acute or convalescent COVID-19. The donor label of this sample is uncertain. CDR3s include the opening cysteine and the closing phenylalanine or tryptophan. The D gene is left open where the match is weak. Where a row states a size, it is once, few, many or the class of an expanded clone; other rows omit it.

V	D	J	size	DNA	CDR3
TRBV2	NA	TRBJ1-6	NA	TGTGCCAGCAGTGTTTCAGGGCTTCTTAATTCACCCCTCCACTTT	CASSVSGLLNSPLHF
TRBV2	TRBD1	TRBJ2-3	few	TGTGCCAGCAGTGAAGGACAGGGAGCAGATACGCAGTATTTT	CASSEGQGADTQYF
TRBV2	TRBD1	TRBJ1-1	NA	TGTGCCAGCAGACCGGACAGGGAGAACACTGAAGCTTTCTTT	CASRPDRENTEAFF
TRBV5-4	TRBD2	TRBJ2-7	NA	TGTGCCAGCACCCGGTGGGGGGGTCGAAACGAGCAGTACTTC	CASTRWGGRNEQYF
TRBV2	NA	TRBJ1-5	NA	TGTGCCAGCAGTTCTCAGGGAACTGTTAATCAGCCCCAGCATTTT	CASSSQGTVNQPQHF
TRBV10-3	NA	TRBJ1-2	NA	TGTGCCATCACCCCCGGCCGAGGATATGGCTACACCTTC	CAITPGRGYGYTF
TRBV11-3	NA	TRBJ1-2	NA	TGTGCCAGCAGCCCGGACAGAGTGGAATATGGCTACACCTTC	CASSPDRVEYGYTF
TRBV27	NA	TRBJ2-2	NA	TGTGCCAGCAGTTCCAATCCACAGGGCCCCGGGGAGCTGTTTTTT	CASSSNPQGPGELFF
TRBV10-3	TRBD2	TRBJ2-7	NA	TGTGCCATCAGTGAGAGGGGCGGGGGGGGCCTCTACGAGCAGTACTTC	CAISERGGGGLYEQYF
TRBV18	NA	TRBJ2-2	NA	TGTGCCAGCTCACACACAGGAATTCATAATGGGGAGCTGTTTTTT	CASSHTGIHNGELFF
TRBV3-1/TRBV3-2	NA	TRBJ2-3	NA	TGTGCCAGCAGCCTATCGGACTCGACAGATACGCAGTATTTT	CASSLSDSTDTQYF
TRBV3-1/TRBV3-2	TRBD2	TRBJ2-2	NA	TGTGCCAGCAGCCAACGGGCGGGGGAGAACACCGGGGAGCTGTTTTTT	CASSQRAGENTGELFF
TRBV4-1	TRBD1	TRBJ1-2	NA	TGCGCCAGCAGCCAACAGGGACAGGGGGCTCATGGCTACACCTTC	CASSQQGQGAHGYTF